Below, one T cell receptor (beta chain) is given with its context. This specimen includes other DNA sequences encoding the same CDR3. This entry is derived from a study of blood T cell repertoires in COVID-19. TCRdb's table, derived via immunoSEQ multiplex PCR, lists solely in-frame clones and lacks some. The sample includes some 300,000 clones, over 85% of them seen just once. Trimming removed 0 bases from V and 6 bases from J; junction bases left unmatched: 3. Germline CDR1 reads SGHRS; CDR2 reads YFSETQ. CDR3 length equals 14 residues. Sequenced input: PBMCs or T cells enriched from blood (not recorded which). This sequence was found in a woman aged 50 to 65 who had been exposed to COVID-19. The chain links TRBV5-1 to TRBJ1-5; 7 bases line up with TRBD1. The CDR3 here is CASSLGQGGQPQHF. In DNA form, the CDR3 reads TGCGCCAGCAGCTTGGGTCAGGGGGGTCAGCCCCAGCATTTT.